These 9 T cell receptor beta chains were all obtained from the same sample, sequenced in a study of T cells of healthy individuals. TCRdb analysed the 5' RACE reads with MiXCR anew, one entry per CDR3 protein. Among 50,000 to 55,000 distinct CDR3 sequences, about 15% were seen once, and the ten largest hold roughly 16%. These receptors originate from a human donor in good health.

This clonotype was seen only a few times. This chain uses TRBV7-2 with TRBJ1-5, with D uncertain. Germline V lookup: CDR1 SGHTA, CDR2 FQGNSA. This CDR3 contains 15 residues. V gave up 2 bases and J gave up 1 base, with 9 bases separating them. The CDR3 here is CASSLMVSSNQPQHF. CDR3 sequence (DNA): TGTGCCAGCAGCTTAATGGTATCAAGCAATCAGCCCCAGCATTTT.

V usage is TRBV11-3 and J usage is TRBJ2-2, with D unclear. V lost 1 base and J lost 8, with 20 bases in between. Looked up from germline, CDR1 is SGHNT and CDR2 is YENEEA. The CDR3 is 17 amino acids. The CDR3 sequence: CASSLAPSSPSRGELFF. The CDR3 bases are TGTGCCAGCAGCTTAGCCCCTTCGTCACCCTCAAGGGGGGAGCTGTTTTTT. The full variable domain, completed using reference TRBV11-3 and TRBJ2-2, is EAGVVQSPRYKIIEKKQPVAFWCNPISGHNTLYWYLQNLGQGPELLIRYENEEAVDDSQLPKDRFSAERLKGVDSTLKIQPAELGDSAVYLCASSLAPSSPSRGELFFGEGSRLTVL.

The V call is TRBV5-8, the J call TRBJ1-1; D possibly corresponds to TRBD1 (6 bases). V was pared by 5 bases and J by 4 bases, with 18 bases between. Per the germline V gene, CDR1 is SGHTS and CDR2 is YDEGEE. This CDR3 region has 15 residues. Written as DNA, the CDR3 is TGTGCCAGCAGAAACACAGGGTTGGGGGGCACTGAAGCTTTCTTT. Amino acids: CASRNTGLGGTEAFF.

This clonotype turned up a few times. The chain links TRBV20-1 to TRBJ1-2, with 8 nucleotides matching TRBD1. The CDR3 is 14 residues long. Germline V gives CDR1 DFQATT, CDR2 SNEGSKA (reference sequence). V lost 4 bases, J lost 2 bases, and 6 bases stayed unmatched. CDR3 sequence reads: CSATPTGDNYGYTF. CDR3 DNA: TGCAGTGCTACGCCGACAGGGGACAACTATGGCTACACCTTC.

This chain connects TRBV24-1 to TRBJ2-5; 8 bases match TRBD2. Losses at the gene ends were 2 bases for V and 5 bases for J; bases not matched to a gene: 3. Germline assignment: CDR1 KGHDR and CDR2 SFDVKD. The CDR3 has 14 amino acids. The CDR3 protein is CATSDSGGSETQYF. For the CDR3, the DNA is TGTGCCACCAGTGATTCGGGGGGGAGCGAGACCCAGTACTTC.

V is TRBV7-9 and J is TRBJ2-7, with D possibly called TRBD1 or TRBD2 (6 bases each). The germline V gene has CDR1 SEHNR and CDR2 FQNEAQ (reference sequence). This CDR3 region has 12 residues. The V gene lost 7 bases and the J gene lost 6 bases, with 13 bases spanning the gap. The CDR3 is CASTIGGSEQYF. The CDR3 DNA reads TGTGCCAGCACCATAGGGGGGTCCGAGCAGTACTTC.

This clonotype was counted at least ten times. The V and J genes are TRBV24-1 and TRBJ2-2; D is tentatively TRBD1 or TRBD2 (5 bases each). This CDR3 is 16 amino acids long. Germline V gene sequence: CDR1 KGHDR, CDR2 SFDVKD. The germline V and J ends were trimmed by 3 bases and 4 bases, with 14 bases remaining between them. The CDR3 coding sequence is TGTGCCACCAGTGATCTTTTACGGGACGGCACCGGGGAGCTGTTTTTT. Its protein is CATSDLLRDGTGELFF.

This clonotype was detected only a few times. This chain connects TRBV11-2 to TRBJ2-5; 7 nucleotides agree with TRBD1. Trimming removed 5 bases from V and 1 base from J; junction bases left unmatched: 7. Germline V gene lookup returns CDR1 SGHAT and CDR2 FQNNGV. This CDR3 contains 15 residues. Written as DNA, the CDR3 is TGTGCCAGCAGCCAACAGGGGTTGGTCCAAGAGACCCAGTACTTC. It translates to CASSQQGLVQETQYF.

This clonotype has at least ten counts. V gene TRBV10-3 combines with J gene TRBJ1-5, with TRBD1 matching 7 bases. The trim removed 3 bases at V and 4 bases at J, leaving 3 bases unmatched. The germline CDR1 and CDR2 sequences are ENHRY and SYGVKD. The CDR3 spans 14 residues. Written as DNA, the CDR3 is TGTGCCATCAGTGAAGGACAGGATAATCAGCCCCAGCATTTT. It yields the protein CAISEGQDNQPQHF.